These T cell receptor beta chains were read from a single sample in a study of blood T cell repertoires in COVID-19. Profiled with immunoSEQ multiplex PCR; TCRdb holds only in-frame clones, not every one. The sample includes 400,000 to 550,000 clones, about 85% seen only once; the top ten take nearly 2%. The sequencing sample was made of PBMCs or T cells enriched from blood (not recorded which). These receptor sequences come from a woman under 30 with acute COVID-19. CDR3s include the opening cysteine and the closing phenylalanine or tryptophan. The D gene is left open where the match is weak. Clone size, where shown, is once, few, many, or a class for clones that have expanded.

>TRBV11-2|NA|TRBJ1-3|NA
CASGGLNSGNTIYF
TGTGCCAGCGGGGGACTGAACTCTGGAAACACCATATATTTT
>TRBV18|NA|TRBJ2-5|NA
CASSPQGTEETQYF
TGTGCCAGCTCACCCCAGGGTACGGAAGAGACCCAGTACTTC
>TRBV24-1|NA|TRBJ1-2|NA
CATSDFRTVGYTF
TGTGCCACCAGTGATTTTCGGACAGTGGGCTACACCTTC
>TRBV5-1|TRBD1|TRBJ1-2|NA
CASSLLRGQNPSF
TGCGCCAGCAGCTTGCTAAGGGGGCAGAACCCCAGCTTC
>TRBV7-3|TRBD1|TRBJ1-5|NA
CASSGDRNQPQHF
TGTGCCAGCAGCGGGGACAGAAATCAGCCCCAGCATTTT
>TRBV11-2|TRBD2|TRBJ2-7|once
CASSVSSGRPYEQYF
TGTGCCAGCAGCGTAAGTAGCGGGAGACCCTACGAGCAGTACTTC
>TRBV7-9|NA|TRBJ1-4|NA
CASSLVGEPRELFF
TGTGCCAGCAGCTTAGTGGGAGAGCCCCGCGAACTGTTTTTT
>TRBV5-1|NA|TRBJ2-3|NA
CASSLVGEGDTQYF
TGCGCCAGCAGCTTGGTGGGAGAGGGAGATACGCAGTATTTT
>TRBV9|NA|TRBJ2-5|NA
CASSETGQETQYF
TGTGCCAGCAGCGAGACAGGACAAGAGACCCAGTACTTC
>TRBV28|TRBD1|TRBJ2-7|NA
CASSDGQGAYEQYF
TGTGCCAGCAGTGACGGACAGGGTGCGTACGAGCAGTACTTC
>TRBV3-1/TRBV3-2|NA|TRBJ1-6|NA
CASSQDTGNSPLHF
TGTGCCAGCAGCCAAGATACAGGGAATTCACCCCTCCACTTT
>TRBV9|TRBD2|TRBJ2-2|NA
CASSARLAGESGTGELFF
TGTGCCAGCAGCGCAAGACTAGCGGGGGAGTCAGGCACCGGGGAGCTGTTTTTT
>TRBV7-2|TRBD2|TRBJ2-5|NA
CASSFNRGGQETQYF
TGTGCCAGCAGCTTTAACCGGGGGGGCCAAGAGACCCAGTACTTC
>TRBV30|NA|TRBJ2-7|NA
CAWSVSGYEQYF
TGTGCCTGGAGTGTGTCAGGCTACGAGCAGTACTTC
>TRBV4-2|TRBD1|TRBJ1-3|NA
CASSQTHRGSGNTIYF
TGTGCCAGCAGCCAAACCCACAGGGGTTCGGGAAACACCATATATTTT
>TRBV5-6|TRBD1|TRBJ1-5|once
CASSFFTGQGHQPQHF
TGTGCCAGCAGCTTCTTTACCGGACAGGGACATCAGCCCCAGCATTTT
>TRBV4-3|TRBD1|TRBJ2-1|NA
CASSLNQGAQEQFF
TGCGCCAGCAGTTTAAACCAGGGGGCGCAGGAGCAGTTCTTC
>TRBV11-2|NA|TRBJ2-7|NA
CASSPAQGATYEQYF
TGTGCCAGCAGCCCGGCCCAAGGGGCCACCTACGAGCAGTACTTC
>TRBV2|TRBD1|TRBJ2-2|NA
CASSRDRGTGELFF
TGTGCCAGCAGTAGGGACAGGGGGACCGGGGAGCTGTTTTTT
>TRBV24-1|TRBD2|TRBJ2-2|NA
CATSDHLAGANTGELFF
TGTGCCACCAGTGATCACCTAGCGGGGGCGAACACCGGGGAGCTGTTTTTT